This T cell receptor beta chain was sequenced during a study of blood T cell repertoires in COVID-19. Looking at the study overall: There were acute and convalescent COVID-19 samples, and they came from the United States, Italy and Spain. Sample material is recorded as cDNA or gDNA derived from T cells, B-cell-depleted T cells, or PBMCs.

As originally analysed: Reference gene primers were amplified, and this amplification served to estimate nucleated cell counts. Sequenced by immunoSEQ multiplex PCR; TCRdb stores in-frame clones only, minus some. The D gene and trimming were derived from the DNA, and the V and J assignments and clone size from that table. The table shows a few hundred thousand clones, with about four fifths occurring only once. Sequenced: peripheral blood. The TCR comes from a woman between 45 and 65 years old with acute or convalescent COVID-19.

For the CDR3, the DNA is TGTGCCAGCAGCGGGAACCGACAGGGGGGGACTGAAGCTTTCTTT. Encoded protein: CASSGNRQGGTEAFF. The chain couples TRBV16 to TRBJ1-1, with 9 bases that match TRBD1. The CDR3 is made up of 15 amino acids. Germline V CDR1 and CDR2: KGHSY, FQNENV. V lost 5 bases, J lost 5 bases, and 9 bases stayed unmatched.